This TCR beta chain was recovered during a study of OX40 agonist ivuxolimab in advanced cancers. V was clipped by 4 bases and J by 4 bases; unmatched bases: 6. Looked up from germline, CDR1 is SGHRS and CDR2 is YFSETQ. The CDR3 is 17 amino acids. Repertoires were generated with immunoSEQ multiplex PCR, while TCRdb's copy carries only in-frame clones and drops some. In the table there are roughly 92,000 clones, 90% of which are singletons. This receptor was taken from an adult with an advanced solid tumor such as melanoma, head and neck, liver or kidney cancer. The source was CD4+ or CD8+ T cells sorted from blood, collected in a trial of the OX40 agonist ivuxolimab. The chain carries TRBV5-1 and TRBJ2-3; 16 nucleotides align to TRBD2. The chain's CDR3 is CASSPGLAGGPADTQYF. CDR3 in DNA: TGCGCCAGCAGCCCGGGACTAGCGGGAGGGCCCGCAGATACGCAGTATTTT.